Below, one TCR beta chain is given with its context. Antigen specificity is unknown. It was by quantitative 5'-RACE with molecular barcodes that TCR beta libraries were made. TCRdb reanalysed the 5' RACE reads using MiXCR and keeps one entry per CDR3 protein. Of roughly 700,000 distinct CDR3 sequences listed, around 17% are singletons. The record originates from a study of CD8 T cells in ankylosing spondylitis. Points from the study as a whole: Reports say disease-linked clones showed up significantly more in matched ankylosing spondylitis synovial fluid. One TCR beta motif, made up of seven to nine highly homologous variants, appeared characteristic of ankylosing spondylitis blood. In peripheral blood, disease-linked CD8+ clones occurred at relatively low frequencies. In reactive arthritis synovial fluid and blood, some motif variants had been reported before.

Germline values: CDR1 MNHNS, CDR2 SASEGT. Trimming cost V 5 bases and J 0 bases, with 12 bases left between them. This CDR3 is built from 15 residues. Sequencing was performed on blood, either unsorted or a sorted T cell fraction (not recorded which). This clonotype originated in a male donor with ankylosing spondylitis. The chain is built from TRBV6-1 and TRBJ2-3, with no clear D. The CDR3 DNA follows: TGTGCCAGCAGTACGTCCAGAGATAGCACAGATACGCAGTATTTT. This sequence encodes CASSTSRDSTDTQYF.